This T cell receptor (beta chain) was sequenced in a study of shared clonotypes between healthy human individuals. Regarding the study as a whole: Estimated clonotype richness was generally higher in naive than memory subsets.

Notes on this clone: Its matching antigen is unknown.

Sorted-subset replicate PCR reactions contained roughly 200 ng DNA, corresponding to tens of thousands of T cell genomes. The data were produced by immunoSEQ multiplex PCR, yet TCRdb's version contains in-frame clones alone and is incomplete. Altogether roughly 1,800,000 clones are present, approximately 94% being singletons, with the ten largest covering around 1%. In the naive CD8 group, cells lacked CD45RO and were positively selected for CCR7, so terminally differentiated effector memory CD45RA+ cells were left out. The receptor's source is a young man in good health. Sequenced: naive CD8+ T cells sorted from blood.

The CDR3 here is CAPPTGSPGFGYGYTF. In DNA form, the CDR3 reads TGTGCCCCCCCTACGGGGAGCCCAGGGTTCGGCTATGGCTACACCTTC. The rearrangement links TRBV2 to TRBJ1-2, with D possibly being TRBD1 (5 bases). CDR3 length: 16 amino acids. Germline CDR1 reads SNHLY; CDR2 reads FYNNEI. V was trimmed by 11 bases and J by 4 bases, leaving 26 bases between them.